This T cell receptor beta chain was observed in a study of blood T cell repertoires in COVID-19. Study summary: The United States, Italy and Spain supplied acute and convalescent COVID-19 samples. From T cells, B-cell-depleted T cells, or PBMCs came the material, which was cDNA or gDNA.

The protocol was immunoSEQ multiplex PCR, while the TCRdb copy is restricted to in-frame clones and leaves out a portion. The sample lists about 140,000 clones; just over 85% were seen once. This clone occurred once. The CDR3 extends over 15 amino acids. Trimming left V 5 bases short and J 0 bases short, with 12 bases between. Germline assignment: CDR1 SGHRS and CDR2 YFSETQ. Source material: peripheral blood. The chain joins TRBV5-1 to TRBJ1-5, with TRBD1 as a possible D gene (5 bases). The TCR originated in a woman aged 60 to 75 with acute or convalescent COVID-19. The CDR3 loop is CASSESGSSNQPQHF. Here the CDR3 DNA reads TGCGCCAGCAGTGAATCAGGGTCTAGCAATCAGCCCCAGCATTTT.